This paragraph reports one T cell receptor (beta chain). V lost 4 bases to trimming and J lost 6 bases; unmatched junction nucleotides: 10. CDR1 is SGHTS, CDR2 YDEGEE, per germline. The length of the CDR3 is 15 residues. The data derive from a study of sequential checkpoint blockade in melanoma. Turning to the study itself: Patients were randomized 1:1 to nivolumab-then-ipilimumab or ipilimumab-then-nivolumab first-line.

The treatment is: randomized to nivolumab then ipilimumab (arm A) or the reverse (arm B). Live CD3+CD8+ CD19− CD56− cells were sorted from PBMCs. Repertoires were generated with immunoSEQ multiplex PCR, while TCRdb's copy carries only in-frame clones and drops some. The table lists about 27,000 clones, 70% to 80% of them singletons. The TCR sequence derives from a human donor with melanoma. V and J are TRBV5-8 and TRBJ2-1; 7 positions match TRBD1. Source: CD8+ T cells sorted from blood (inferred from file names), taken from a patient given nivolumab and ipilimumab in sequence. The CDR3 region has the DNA TGTGCCAGCAGCCCGCTGATAGCAGGGGGCAATGAGCAGTTCTTC. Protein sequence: CASSPLIAGGNEQFF.